The 16 T cell receptor beta chains below were found in one sample sequenced in a study of T cell responses to AZD1222 COVID-19 vaccine. TCRdb's copy holds only in-frame clones and misses some; the assay was immunoSEQ multiplex PCR. The data contain 100,000 to 150,000 clones, around 90% of them seen just once; the ten biggest clones take up under 4.5%. The sequencing used peripheral blood, collected on day 0 of AZD1222 vaccination. Receptors were obtained from an adult in good health.

DNA of the CDR3: TGTGCCAGCAGCTATCTCTCCACTGCTGATTACAATGAGCAGTTCTTC. Translated: CASSYLSTADYNEQFF. V is TRBV7-2 and J is TRBJ2-1; D not resolved. The CDR3 totals 16 residues. Germline V gene sequence: CDR1 SGHTA, CDR2 FQGNSA. Trimming shortened V by 4 bases and J by 4 bases, and 17 bases separated the two germline ends.

The chain combines TRBV7-8 with TRBJ1-5; D is uncertain. The CDR3 covers 16 residues. Deletions cut 5 bases from V and 7 bases from J, with 21 bases between. The germline gives CDR1 SGHVS, CDR2 FQNEAQ. CDR3 amino acids: CASSTTWVGVWQPQHF. CDR3 bases: TGTGCCAGCAGCACCACCTGGGTCGGGGTTTGGCAGCCCCAGCATTTT.

This chain uses TRBV11-2 with TRBJ1-6, with D possibly being TRBD1 (6 bases). The CDR3 consists of 15 residues. The V gene lost 1 base and the J gene lost 4 bases, with 8 bases spanning the gap. In germline, CDR1 is SGHAT, CDR2 FQNNGV. The CDR3 DNA reads TGTGCCAGCAGCTTAGGTACAGGGTATAATTCACCCCTCCACTTT. Protein product: CASSLGTGYNSPLHF.

V is TRBV11-2 and J is TRBJ1-1; 8 positions match TRBD1. Trimming removed 6 bases from V and 0 bases from J; junction bases left unmatched: 3. Germline CDR1 SGHAT, CDR2 FQNNGV. This CDR3 comprises 14 residues. The CDR3 protein is CASSGQGLNTEAFF. CDR3 sequence (DNA): TGTGCCAGCAGTGGACAGGGCCTGAACACTGAAGCTTTCTTT. Variable domain in full (rest from reference TRBV11-2 and TRBJ1-1): EAGVAQSPRYKIIEKRQSVAFWCNPISGHATLYWYQQILGQGPKLLIQFQNNGVVDDSQLPKDRFSAERLKGVDSTLKIQPAKLEDSAVYLCASSGQGLNTEAFFGQGTRLTVV.

CDR3 DNA sequence: TGTGCCAGCAGAACTTCGGACAGGGTGAACACTGAAGCTTTCTTT. Translated, it gives CASRTSDRVNTEAFF. The J gene is TRBJ1-1, the V gene TRBV7-9; 8 nucleotides line up with TRBD1. Germline values: CDR1 SEHNR, CDR2 FQNEAQ (reference sequence). The CDR3 has 15 residues. V lost 6 bases and J lost 0; bases outside the gene matches: 6. The full variable domain, completed using reference TRBV7-9 and TRBJ1-1, is DTGVSQNPRHKITKRGQNVTFRCDPISEHNRLYWYRQTLGQGPEFLTYFQNEAQLEKSRLLSDRFSAERPKGSFSTLEIQRTEQGDSAMYLCASRTSDRVNTEAFFGQGTRLTVV.

V and J are TRBV16 and TRBJ2-1, with D possibly matching TRBD2 (7 bases). The CDR3 contains 13 residues. CDR1 and CDR2 from the germline V gene are KGHSY and FQNENV. Trimming left V 0 bases short and J 14 bases short, with 14 bases between. The CDR3 reads CASSQSPQGREFF. Here the CDR3 DNA reads TGTGCCAGCAGCCAATCACCCCAGGGGAGGGAGTTCTTC.

The rearrangement uses TRBV3-1 (or the pseudogene TRBV3-2) and TRBJ1-1; D might be TRBD1 (5 bases). CDR1 and CDR2 from the germline V gene are LGHDT and YNNKEL (reference sequence). The V end was cut by 4 bases, the J end by 5 bases, with 14 bases between. CDR3 length equals 14 residues. CDR3: CASSRGTGWTEAFF. The CDR3 nucleotides read TGTGCCAGCAGCCGCGGAACAGGTTGGACTGAAGCTTTCTTT.

The chain recombines TRBV24-1 with TRBJ2-7; D may be TRBD1 (6 bases). Germline values: CDR1 KGHDR, CDR2 SFDVKD. V was shortened by 9 bases and J by 5 bases, with 13 bases between the two germline ends. The CDR3 runs 12 residues. DNA of the CDR3: TGTGCCACCCCGTCACAGGGTGACGAGCAGTACTTC. Translating it yields CATPSQGDEQYF.

A single count supports this clone. V usage is TRBV5-4 and J usage is TRBJ1-2; 9 nucleotides line up with TRBD1. The V gene's germline CDR1 is SGHNT and CDR2 YYREEE (reference sequence). The CDR3 extends over 14 amino acids. V gave up 4 bases and J gave up 3 bases; unmatched junction bases: 4. Here the CDR3 DNA reads TGTGCCAGCAGCGGGACAGGGCCTTACTATGGCTACACCTTC. Its translation is CASSGTGPYYGYTF.

This chain connects TRBV3-1 (or the pseudogene TRBV3-2) to TRBJ1-2; 9 positions match TRBD1. Looked up from germline, CDR1 is LGHDT and CDR2 is YNNKEL (reference sequence). V was clipped by 3 bases and J by 4 bases; unmatched bases: 9. The CDR3 sequence is 16 residues long. CDR3 nucleotides: TGTGCCAGCAGCCAGGAGACAGGGGGGATTATCTATGGCTACACCTTC. It is translated as CASSQETGGIIYGYTF.

This sequence joins TRBV18 and TRBJ2-7; D might be TRBD1 (5 bases). Per germline, CDR1 KGHSH and CDR2 LQKENI. The CDR3 loop spans 15 amino acids. V lost 3 bases and J 7 bases, leaving 19 bases between the germline ends. DNA for the CDR3: TGTGCCAGCTCACCGGGGCAGCTCCTACTGTGGGAGCAGTACTTC. Translating it yields CASSPGQLLLWEQYF.

V is TRBV28 and J is TRBJ1-2; D is perhaps TRBD1 (5 bases). Germline assignment: CDR1 MDHEN and CDR2 SYDVKM. The CDR3 length is 12 residues. The V end lost 6 bases, the J end lost 4 bases, and 9 bases lay between the germline ends. For the CDR3, the DNA is TGTGCCAGCAGGCCGCAGGGCTATGGCTACACCTTC. Translated, it gives CASRPQGYGYTF.

The rearrangement joins TRBV7-6 to TRBJ2-5; TRBD1 matches at 11 bases. Per germline, CDR1 SGHVS and CDR2 FNYEAQ. The CDR3 runs 16 residues. Trimming removed 2 bases from V and 5 bases from J; junction bases left unmatched: 7. The CDR3 protein is CASSLWTGGYGETQYF. As DNA, the CDR3 is TGTGCCAGCAGCTTATGGACAGGGGGCTATGGGGAGACCCAGTACTTC.

The V gene is TRBV27, the J gene TRBJ2-1, with D maybe TRBD2 (5 bases). Trimming left V 2 bases short and J 7 bases short, with 18 bases between. Germline V gene sequence: CDR1 MNHEY, CDR2 SMNVEV (reference sequence). The CDR3 is 16 residues long. CDR3 bases: TGTGCCAGCAGTTTACGAACGGGGTTGGCGAAAAATGAGCAGTTCTTC. It specifies CASSLRTGLAKNEQFF.

J is TRBJ1-1 and V is TRBV7-2; D gene unclear. CDR1 is SGHTA, CDR2 FQGNSA, per germline. Deletions cut 5 bases from V and 5 bases from J, with 15 bases between. The CDR3 covers 14 residues. The CDR3 bases are TGTGCCAGCAGCCAAATACCTAGGGAAACTGAAGCTTTCTTT. Protein product: CASSQIPRETEAFF.

The genes are TRBV19 and TRBJ1-6; no definite D call. The CDR3 runs to 13 residues. Germline CDR1 LNHDA, CDR2 SQIVND (reference sequence). The V and J ends lost 10 bases and 6 bases respectively, with 13 bases between them. The CDR3 loop reads CAIVGLSNSPLHF. The CDR3 DNA reads as TGTGCCATTGTCGGACTTTCTAATTCACCCCTCCACTTT.